This entry lists 26 T cell receptor beta chains sequenced from one sample in a study of response to subunit inactivated influenza vaccine. MiXCR was run by TCRdb on the RT-PCR reads, yielding one entry per CDR3 protein. The table records 650,000 to 800,000 distinct CDR3 sequences, about 18% of them present only once. This specimen was PBMCs from blood, taken around 5 days after vaccination. Source of these receptors: a man aged 50-59 years who received an inactivated influenza vaccine.

The rearrangement joins TRBV10-3 to TRBJ1-3; D call uncertain. Looked up from germline, CDR1 is ENHRY and CDR2 is SYGVKD. Between the trimmed V and J ends, which lost 7 bases and 0 bases, there was a span of 10 bases. CDR3 length equals 14 residues. The CDR3 is CAITGSHSGNTIYF. As DNA, the CDR3 is TGTGCCATCACTGGCAGCCACTCTGGAAACACCATATATTTT.

In DNA form, the CDR3 reads TGTGCCAGTAGTATATCAGCCAACAATGAGCAGTTCTTC. Amino acids: CASSISANNEQFF. The chain has TRBV19 and TRBJ2-1; D ambiguous. Per germline, CDR1 LNHDA and CDR2 SQIVND (reference sequence). The CDR3 is 13 amino acids. The V gene lost 2 bases and the J gene lost 5 bases, with 7 bases spanning the gap.

The V call is TRBV4-3, the J call TRBJ2-1; maybe TRBD1 (6 bases). The V gene lost 0 bases and the J gene lost 8 bases, with 11 bases spanning the gap. CDR1 and CDR2 from the germline V gene are LGHNA and YSLEER. The CDR3 totals 14 residues. CDR3 in DNA: TGCGCCAGCAGCCAAGAAACTGAGGGGGATGAGCAGTTCTTC. Its translation is CASSQETEGDEQFF.

This clonotype was detected only a few times. The V and J genes are TRBV24-1 and TRBJ2-1; tentative D call: TRBD2 (6 bases). Trimming shortened V by 3 bases and J by 6 bases, and 14 bases separated the two germline ends. CDR1 KGHDR and CDR2 SFDVKD come from the germline V gene. This CDR3 has 15 amino acids. CDR3 region: CATSDPLQTSNEQFF. For the CDR3, the DNA is TGTGCCACCAGTGATCCCCTTCAGACTAGCAATGAGCAGTTCTTC.

The rearrangement links TRBV7-2 to TRBJ1-6; D not certain. Per the germline V gene, CDR1 is SGHTA and CDR2 is FQGNSA. The V and J ends lost 1 base and 12 bases respectively, with 7 bases between them. The CDR3 runs 12 residues. CDR3 loop: CASSLGREPLHF. The CDR3, as DNA: TGTGCCAGCAGCTTAGGTCGGGAACCCCTCCACTTT.

The chain employs TRBV7-6 and TRBJ2-2; 10 nucleotides agree with TRBD2. CDR3 length: 18 amino acids. V trimming: 5 bases; J trimming: 1 base; junction bases outside the gene matches: 10. Germline lookup yields CDR1 SGHVS and CDR2 FNYEAQ. The CDR3 sequence: CASSLLQAGGRNTGELFF. The DNA for the CDR3 is TGTGCCAGCAGCCTGCTTCAAGCGGGGGGGAGGAACACCGGGGAGCTGTTTTTT.

This clonotype was seen more than once but under ten times. The V and J genes are TRBV6-2 or TRBV6-3 and TRBJ2-1, with 7 positions matching TRBD2. The CDR3 spans 17 residues. Germline V gene sequence: CDR1 MNHEY, CDR2 SVGEGT. V lost 4 bases, J lost 2 bases, and 11 bases stayed unmatched. CDR3 in DNA: TGTGCCAGCAGTTCTGGGATAGCGGGTCGGACCTACAATGAGCAGTTCTTC. Protein product: CASSSGIAGRTYNEQFF.

DNA of the CDR3: TGTGCCAGCAGCGATCCGGGACAGTTGGGAGATACGCAGTATTTT. As protein: CASSDPGQLGDTQYF. This rearrangement joins TRBV5-6 to TRBJ2-3; 7 nucleotides match TRBD1. Germline CDR1 is SGHDT and CDR2 is YYEEEE. The CDR3 spans 15 residues. V shed 4 bases, J shed 5 bases, and the junction held 10 bases outside the gene matches.

This clonotype has only a few counts. The V gene is TRBV10-2, the J gene TRBJ2-2, with TRBD1 identical over 8 bases. The CDR3 has 15 amino acids. The V segment lost 6 bases and the J segment 6 bases; nucleotides outside the gene matches: 9. Germline V gives CDR1 WSHSY, CDR2 SAAADI. The CDR3 spells CASSQTGEFPGELFF. The CDR3 region has the DNA TGCGCCAGCAGCCAGACAGGGGAGTTCCCCGGGGAGCTGTTTTTT.

This chain links TRBV18 with TRBJ2-7; D could derive from TRBD1 or TRBD2 (5 bases each). The CDR3 sequence is 16 residues long. Germline loops: CDR1 KGHSH, CDR2 LQKENI. With 3 bases removed from V and 2 bases from J, the gap between germline ends came to 17 bases. CDR3 in DNA: TGTGCCAGCTCACCGTATTCCGGGACGACCGCCTACGAGCAGTACTTC. Translating gives CASSPYSGTTAYEQYF.

This chain connects TRBV21-1 to TRBJ1-5. TRBV21-1 is designated a pseudogene. The CDR3 length is 13 residues. The CDR3: CASSPARGQPQHF. CDR3 DNA sequence: TGTGCCAGCAGCCCCGCTCGGGGTCAGCCCCAGCATTTT.

This sequence joins TRBV12-3 or TRBV12-4 and TRBJ2-7; D might be TRBD1 (6 bases). V lost 4 bases and J lost 3, with 10 bases in between. CDR3 length: 13 amino acids. The CDR3: CASSSGDGYEQYF. CDR3 DNA: TGTGCCAGCAGTTCAGGGGATGGCTACGAGCAGTACTTC.

In its sample, this clonotype was seen a few times. This sequence joins TRBV7-7 and TRBJ2-1, with a tentative D call TRBD2 (7 bases). Germline-derived CDR1 and CDR2 are SSHAT and FNYEAQ (reference sequence). The CDR3 sequence is 14 residues long. Trimming pared 1 base from V and 7 bases from J, leaving 11 bases between. CDR3 coding DNA: TGTGCCAGCAGCTTAGAGGGGGGGCGGAATGAGCAGTTCTTC. Translated: CASSLEGGRNEQFF.

This clonotype has only a few counts. The chain joins TRBV27 to TRBJ2-1; 13 bases map to TRBD2. Germline CDR1 reads MNHEY; CDR2 reads SMNVEV (reference sequence). The CDR3 is 17 residues long. The V and J ends lost 4 bases and 8 bases, in that order; junction bases with no gene match: 11. CDR3 DNA sequence: TGTGCCAGCAGTTCCGTTTCGGGACTAGCGGGATATTATGAGCAGTTCTTC. It yields the protein CASSSVSGLAGYYEQFF.

This clonotype has just a few counts. The chain has TRBV5-1 and TRBJ1-1; D is unresolved. The CDR3 is 14 residues long. V was shortened by 0 bases and J by 0 bases, with 6 bases between the two germline ends. Per germline, CDR1 SGHRS and CDR2 YFSETQ. The CDR3 loop is CASSLGNMNTEAFF. The CDR3 DNA follows: TGCGCCAGCAGCTTGGGGAACATGAACACTGAAGCTTTCTTT.

The chain uses TRBV7-2 and TRBJ2-1; D is undetermined. Germline CDR1 reads SGHTA; CDR2 reads FQGNSA. V was trimmed by 2 bases and J by 5 bases, leaving 10 bases between them. The CDR3 is 14 residues long. CDR3 bases: TGTGCCAGCAGCTTATTAAAAGGGAACAATGAGCAGTTCTTC. Its translation: CASSLLKGNNEQFF.

The J gene is TRBJ2-7, the V gene TRBV7-3; D gene uncertain. The CDR3 loop spans 14 amino acids. Trimming stripped 1 base from V and 5 bases from J, with 12 bases between. Per germline, CDR1 SGHTA and CDR2 FQGTGA. CDR3 sequence reads: CASSLSNRGDEQYF. The CDR3 nucleotides read TGTGCCAGCAGCTTAAGTAACCGAGGCGACGAGCAGTACTTC.

This clonotype occurred a few times. V gene TRBV20-1 combines with J gene TRBJ2-3; D call uncertain. V lost 5 bases, J lost 4 bases, and 4 bases lay in between. Per germline, CDR1 DFQATT and CDR2 SNEGSKA (reference sequence). CDR3 length: 10 amino acids. The CDR3 nucleotides read TGCAGTGCTGTGCCAGATACGCAGTATTTT. Translation: CSAVPDTQYF.

The chain combines TRBV12-3 or TRBV12-4 with TRBJ2-2; 11 bases are a match to TRBD1. With V trimmed by 5 bases and J by 6 bases, 11 bases remained unmatched. This CDR3 has 17 residues. The CDR3 nucleotides are TGTGCCAGCAGTATCCTCTGGGACAGGGGGAGCCCCGGGGAGCTGTTTTTT. Translation: CASSILWDRGSPGELFF.

The chain employs TRBV4-1 and TRBJ2-7; TRBD1 matches at 9 bases. J lost 5 bases, V lost 3 bases, and 5 bases had no gene match. The CDR3 loop spans 14 amino acids. In germline, CDR1 is MGHRA, CDR2 YSYEKL. The CDR3 bases are TGCGCCAGCAGCCAGGGGACAGGGTTGGACGAGCAGTACTTC. This gives the protein CASSQGTGLDEQYF.

This clonotype was recorded many times. V is TRBV7-2 and J is TRBJ2-4; D not certain. V gave up 4 bases and J gave up 9 bases, with 7 bases separating them. The CDR3 has 11 residues. CDR1 and CDR2 from the germline V gene are SGHTA and FQGNSA. As DNA, the CDR3 is TGTGCCAGCAGCTCAAGTTTCATTCAGTACTTC. Translating it yields CASSSSFIQYF.

The rearrangement uses TRBV7-8 and TRBJ2-1, with 7 bases that match TRBD1. With 2 bases clipped from V and 6 bases from J, the junction kept 13 bases outside the gene matches. This CDR3 contains 17 residues. The germline V gene encodes CDR1 SGHVS and CDR2 FQNEAQ. The CDR3 region has the DNA TGTGCCAGCAGCTTACCCGTGGACAGGACGGCGGGCAATGAGCAGTTCTTC. Protein product: CASSLPVDRTAGNEQFF.

This clonotype was counted only a few times. V gene TRBV11-2 combines with J gene TRBJ2-2, with D possibly being TRBD1 (5 bases). V gave up 0 bases and J gave up 7 bases, with 12 bases separating them. CDR1 SGHAT and CDR2 FQNNGV come from the germline V gene. The CDR3 runs to 15 residues. The CDR3 DNA reads as TGTGCCAGCAGCTTAGAAGGGGCGCGTGGCGGGGAGCTGTTTTTT. Protein: CASSLEGARGGELFF.

The chain recombines TRBV10-3 with TRBJ2-5; TRBD2 matches at 8 bases. The germline CDR1 and CDR2 sequences are ENHRY and SYGVKD. The trim removed 6 bases at V and 1 base at J, leaving 13 bases unmatched. The CDR3 consists of 17 residues. Here the CDR3 reads CAISPRTSPTAQETQYF. The CDR3 DNA is TGTGCCATCAGCCCCCGGACTAGCCCTACGGCCCAAGAGACCCAGTACTTC.

The V and J genes are TRBV6-1 and TRBJ1-2; 8 bases map to TRBD1. CDR3 length: 16 amino acids. CDR1 and CDR2 from the germline V gene are MNHNS and SASEGT. Germline trimming cut 5 bases from V and 2 bases from J; bases unmatched to any gene: 10. The CDR3 DNA reads as TGTGCCAGCAGTCGCCCGCAGGGGGCTGGAAACTATGGCTACACCTTC. Protein: CASSRPQGAGNYGYTF.

This clonotype was detected a few times. The gene calls are TRBV7-8 and TRBJ1-2; tentative D call: TRBD1 (5 bases). V lost 2 bases and J 7 bases, leaving 11 bases between the germline ends. The germline CDR1 and CDR2 sequences are SGHVS and FQNEAQ. The CDR3 spans 13 residues. The CDR3 nucleotides are TGTGCCAGCAGCTTATCGACAGTCGGTGGCTACACCTTC. This encodes CASSLSTVGGYTF.